The clone carrying this T cell receptor (beta chain) was seen a single time. The germline V gene has CDR1 SGHVS and CDR2 FQNEAQ. CDR3 size: 16 residues. Trimming left V 4 bases short and J 5 bases short, with 20 bases between. The data stem from a study of blood T cell repertoires in COVID-19. Looking at the study overall: COVID-19 samples collected from the United States, Italy and Spain covered acute and convalescent phases. The cDNA or gDNA used as material had been derived from T cells, B-cell-depleted T cells, or PBMCs.

Some clones are missing from TCRdb's copy, which holds only in-frame ones; the method was immunoSEQ multiplex PCR. Among some 350,000 clones listed, nearly 90% were seen once. The chain links TRBV7-8 to TRBJ2-5; D unresolved. This receptor was identified in a man aged 18 to 29 with active or convalescent COVID-19. Specimen: peripheral blood. The CDR3 loop is CASSSTSGGNRETQYF. For the CDR3, the DNA is TGTGCCAGCAGCTCCACGTCAGGTGGAAATCGTGAGACCCAGTACTTC.